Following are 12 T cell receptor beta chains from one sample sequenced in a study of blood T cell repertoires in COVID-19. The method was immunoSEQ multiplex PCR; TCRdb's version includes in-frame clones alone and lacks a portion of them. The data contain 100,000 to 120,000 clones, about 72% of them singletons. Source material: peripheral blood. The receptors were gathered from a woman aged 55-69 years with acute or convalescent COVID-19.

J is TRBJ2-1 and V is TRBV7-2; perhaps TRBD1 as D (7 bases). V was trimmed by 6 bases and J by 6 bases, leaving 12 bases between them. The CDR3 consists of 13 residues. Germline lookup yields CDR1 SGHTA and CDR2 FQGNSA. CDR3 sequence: CASRGRTGNEQFF. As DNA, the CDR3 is TGTGCCAGCAGGGGGAGGACAGGCAATGAGCAGTTCTTC.

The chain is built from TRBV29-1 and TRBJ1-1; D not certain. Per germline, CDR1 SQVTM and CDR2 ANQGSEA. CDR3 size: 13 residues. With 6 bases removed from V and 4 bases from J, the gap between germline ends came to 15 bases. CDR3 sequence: CSVERQFLTEAFF. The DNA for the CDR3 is TGCAGCGTCGAACGACAATTTCTCACTGAAGCTTTCTTT.

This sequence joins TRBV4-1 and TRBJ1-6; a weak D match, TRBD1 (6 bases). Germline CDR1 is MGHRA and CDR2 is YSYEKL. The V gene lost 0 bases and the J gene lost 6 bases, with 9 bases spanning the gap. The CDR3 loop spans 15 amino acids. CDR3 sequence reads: CASSQDRGFNSPLHF. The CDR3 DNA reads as TGCGCCAGCAGCCAAGACAGGGGTTTTAATTCACCCCTCCACTTT.

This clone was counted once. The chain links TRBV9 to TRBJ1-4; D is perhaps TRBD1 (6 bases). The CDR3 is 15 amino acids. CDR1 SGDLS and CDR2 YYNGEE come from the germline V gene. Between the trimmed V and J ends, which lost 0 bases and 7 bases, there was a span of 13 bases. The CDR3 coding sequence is TGTGCCAGCAGCGTAGGGCAGGGGTCCGCTGAAAAACTGTTTTTT. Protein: CASSVGQGSAEKLFF.

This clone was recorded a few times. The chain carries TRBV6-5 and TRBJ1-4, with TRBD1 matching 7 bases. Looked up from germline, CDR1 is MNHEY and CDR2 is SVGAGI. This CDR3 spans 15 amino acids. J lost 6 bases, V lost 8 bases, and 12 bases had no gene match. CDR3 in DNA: TGTGCCAGCGGCGTCGACAGGGCGCGGGATGAAAAACTGTTTTTT. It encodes CASGVDRARDEKLFF.

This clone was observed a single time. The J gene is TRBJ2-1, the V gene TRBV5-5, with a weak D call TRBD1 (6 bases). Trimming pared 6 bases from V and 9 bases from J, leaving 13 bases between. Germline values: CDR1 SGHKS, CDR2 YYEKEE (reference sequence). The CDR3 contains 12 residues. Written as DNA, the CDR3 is TGTGCCAGCACCGGAACAGGGTTTGAGCAGTTCTTC. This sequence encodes CASTGTGFEQFF. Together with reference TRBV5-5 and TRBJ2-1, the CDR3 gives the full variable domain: DAGVTQSPTHLIKTRGQQVTLRCSPISGHKSVSWYQQVLGQGPQFIFQYYEKEERGRGNFPDRFSARQFPNYSSELNVNALLLGDSALYLCASTGTGFEQFFGPGTRLTVL.

CDR3 in amino acids: CASSQGARLSYGYTF. CDR3 sequence (DNA): TGTGCCAGCAGCCAGGGGGCTCGACTTTCCTATGGCTACACCTTC. The chain couples TRBV7-2 to TRBJ1-2; 8 bases are a match to TRBD1. Trimming at V came to 5 bases and at J to 4 bases, leaving 9 bases not matched to a gene. Germline V gene lookup returns CDR1 SGHTA and CDR2 FQGNSA. The CDR3 extends over 15 amino acids.

The CDR3 reads CASSLGGQSYNSPLHF. DNA of the CDR3: TGCGCCAGCAGCTTGGGGGGACAGTCCTATAATTCACCCCTCCACTTT. The rearrangement joins TRBV5-1 to TRBJ1-6, with 7 positions matching TRBD1. There are 16 residues in the CDR3. Germline CDR1 and CDR2: SGHRS and YFSETQ. The trim removed 0 bases at V and 1 base at J, leaving 1 base unmatched.

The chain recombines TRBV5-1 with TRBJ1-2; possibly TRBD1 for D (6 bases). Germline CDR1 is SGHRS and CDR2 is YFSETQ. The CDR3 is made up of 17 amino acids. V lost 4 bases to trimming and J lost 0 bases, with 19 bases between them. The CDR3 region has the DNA TGCGCCAGCAGCAGAGTCGGACAGACTACAACTAACTATGGCTACACCTTC. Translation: CASSRVGQTTTNYGYTF.

The CDR3 is CASSYSPQGSGYTF. The CDR3 DNA reads as TGTGCCAGCAGTTACTCTCCACAGGGAAGTGGCTACACCTTC. J is TRBJ1-2 and V is TRBV6-5; the D gene is possibly TRBD1 (6 bases). V was shortened by 0 bases and J by 7 bases, with 12 bases between the two germline ends. In germline, CDR1 is MNHEY, CDR2 SVGAGI. This CDR3 is 14 amino acids long.

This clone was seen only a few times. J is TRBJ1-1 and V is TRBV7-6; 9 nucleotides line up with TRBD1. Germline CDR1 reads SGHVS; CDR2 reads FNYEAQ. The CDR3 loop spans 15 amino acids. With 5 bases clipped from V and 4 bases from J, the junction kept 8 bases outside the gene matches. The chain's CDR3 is CASSLQTGGLTEAFF. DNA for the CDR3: TGTGCCAGCAGCCTCCAAACAGGGGGCCTCACTGAAGCTTTCTTT.

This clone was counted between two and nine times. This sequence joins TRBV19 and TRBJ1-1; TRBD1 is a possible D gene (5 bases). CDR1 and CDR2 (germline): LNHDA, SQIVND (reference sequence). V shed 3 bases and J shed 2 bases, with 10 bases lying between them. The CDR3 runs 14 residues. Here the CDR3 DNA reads TGTGCCAGTAGTATCGACAGACGAAACACTGAAGCTTTCTTT. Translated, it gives CASSIDRRNTEAFF.